Presented here are 32 T cell receptor beta chains from one specimen sequenced in a study of molecular identifiers for immune sequencing clone quantification. TCRdb reprocessed the PCR reads with MiXCR, giving one entry per CDR3 protein. The data show some 40,000 distinct CDR3 sequences, 18% seen once. The sequencing sample was made of naive CD8+ T cells from blood, with Jurkat cell RNA spiked in. Subset of the sample: FACS-sorted CD8+CD4-CCR7+CD45RA+ naive T cells. The source of these receptors is a human donor in good health. Some libraries in this study had Jurkat cell RNA spiked in.

This clonotype was seen at least ten times. The CDR3 bases are TGTGCCAGCAGTTTAGACGGTAGCAGGTACGAGCAGTACTTC. It yields the protein CASSLDGSRYEQYF. The chain carries TRBV12-3 or TRBV12-4 and TRBJ2-7, with D hard to call. Trimming cost V 1 base and J 4 bases, with 11 bases left between them. The CDR3 covers 14 residues.

This clonotype was seen ten or more times. V gene TRBV4-3 combines with J gene TRBJ1-1, with D uncertain. CDR3 length: 13 amino acids. V was cut by 0 bases and J by 1 base, with 3 bases left in between. Looked up from germline, CDR1 is LGHNA and CDR2 is YSLEER. In nucleotides, the CDR3 is TGCGCCAGCAGCCAAGACTGGAACACTGAAGCTTTCTTT. This sequence encodes CASSQDWNTEAFF.

This clonotype has at least ten counts. The rearrangement links TRBV7-9 to TRBJ2-2; D is perhaps TRBD1 (5 bases). The CDR3 has 14 amino acids. Deletions cut 5 bases from V and 6 bases from J, with 13 bases between. CDR1 is SEHNR and CDR2 is FQNEAQ in the germline V gene (reference sequence). The CDR3 reads CASSLGVVPGELFF. CDR3 coding DNA: TGTGCCAGCAGCCTAGGGGTAGTGCCCGGGGAGCTGTTTTTT.

This clonotype showed up many times. J is TRBJ2-7 and V is TRBV7-9; 9 positions match TRBD2. With 4 bases clipped from V and 5 bases from J, the junction kept 9 bases outside the gene matches. Germline assignment: CDR1 SEHNR and CDR2 FQNEAQ (reference sequence). CDR3 size: 15 residues. CDR3 sequence reads: CASSSSSGRGHEQYF. The CDR3 nucleotides are TGTGCCAGCAGCTCCAGTAGCGGGAGAGGCCACGAGCAGTACTTC. The whole variable domain, remainder taken from reference TRBV7-9 and TRBJ2-7, is DTGVSQNPRHKITKRGQNVTFRCDPISEHNRLYWYRQTLGQGPEFLTYFQNEAQLEKSRLLSDRFSAERPKGSFSTLEIQRTEQGDSAMYLCASSSSSGRGHEQYFGPGTRLTVT.

This clonotype was observed many times. V usage is TRBV7-3 and J usage is TRBJ2-2; D perhaps matches TRBD1 (7 bases). Germline CDR1 and CDR2: SGHTA and FQGTGA. The CDR3 has 15 amino acids. Between the trimmed V and J ends, which lost 5 bases and 6 bases, there was a span of 16 bases. The CDR3 region is CASSAGQTLPGELFF. The CDR3 DNA follows: TGTGCCAGCAGCGCGGGACAGACTCTACCCGGGGAGCTGTTTTTT.

In this sample, this clonotype is medium-sized. J is TRBJ2-7 and V is TRBV7-9; the match to TRBD2 covers 11 bases. This CDR3 comprises 14 residues. In germline, CDR1 is SEHNR, CDR2 FQNEAQ (reference sequence). The V segment lost 5 bases and the J segment 6 bases; nucleotides outside the gene matches: 6. The DNA of the CDR3 is TGTGCCAGCAGCAGCGGACTAGCGGGTATCGAGCAGTACTTC. Translation: CASSSGLAGIEQYF.

This clonotype was counted ten times or more. This chain uses TRBV15 with TRBJ2-1; 7 bases are shared with TRBD2. The CDR3 runs 17 residues. CDR1 LNHNV and CDR2 YYDKDF come from the germline V gene (reference sequence). The trim removed 0 bases at V and 4 bases at J, leaving 9 bases unmatched. CDR3 bases: TGTGCCACCAGCAGAGATGCCAGGCCCGGGGGGTACAATGAGCAGTTCTTC. It yields the protein CATSRDARPGGYNEQFF.

This clonotype was found many times. The CDR3 nucleotides read TGCAGTGCCCGAACAGGGGATCTCCTCCACTTT. Translating gives CSARTGDLLHF. V gene TRBV20-1 combines with J gene TRBJ1-6; 7 nucleotides match TRBD1. This CDR3 has 11 residues. Germline V CDR1 and CDR2: DFQATT, SNEGSKA (reference sequence). V lost 6 bases to trimming and J lost 15 bases; unmatched junction nucleotides: 8.

This clonotype was seen ten or more times. V gene TRBV7-6 combines with J gene TRBJ2-7; D tentatively reads TRBD1 or TRBD2 (5 bases each). V was cut by 4 bases and J by 0 bases, with 19 bases left in between. Germline V gene data show CDR1 as SGHVS and CDR2 as FNYEAQ. The length of the CDR3 is 17 residues. Here the CDR3 DNA reads TGTGCCAGCAGCTGGTCGCCCGGGACCGCTATCTCCTACGAGCAGTACTTC. This translates into CASSWSPGTAISYEQYF.

V and J are TRBV9 and TRBJ2-5; possibly TRBD2 for D (6 bases). With 3 bases removed from V and 3 bases from J, the gap between germline ends came to 12 bases. The CDR3 sequence is 14 residues long. From germline, CDR1 is SGDLS and CDR2 YYNGEE. The CDR3 sequence is CASSGDGRKETQYF. The CDR3 DNA is TGTGCCAGCAGCGGTGACGGGAGAAAAGAGACCCAGTACTTC.

This clonotype was seen at least ten times. The rearrangement links TRBV6-4 to TRBJ2-2, with TRBD2 matching 8 bases. The CDR3 contains 14 residues. Germline assignment: CDR1 MRHNA and CDR2 SNTAGT. V dropped 9 bases and J dropped 5; count of bases not matched to a gene: 8. The CDR3 DNA reads as TGTGCCAGTGCGACTAGCGCTGAAACCGGGGAGCTGTTTTTT. Translated: CASATSAETGELFF.

This clonotype has ten or more counts. The V gene is TRBV7-2, the J gene TRBJ2-2; D is unclear. The germline V gene has CDR1 SGHTA and CDR2 FQGNSA. The CDR3 length is 11 residues. V was trimmed by 8 bases and J by 8 bases, leaving 9 bases between them. The CDR3 here is CASCPGGELFF. DNA for the CDR3: TGTGCCAGCTGCCCCGGGGGGGAGCTGTTTTTT.

This clonotype was seen at least ten times. This chain uses TRBV4-3 with TRBJ2-3; 9 bases line up with TRBD2. The length of the CDR3 is 15 residues. Germline V gene lookup returns CDR1 LGHNA and CDR2 YSLEER. Trimming cost V 4 bases and J 2 bases; bases outside gene matches: 4. CDR3 region: CASSPGTSFTDTQYF. CDR3 bases: TGCGCCAGCAGCCCGGGGACTAGCTTCACAGATACGCAGTATTTT.

This chain connects TRBV2 to TRBJ2-7; no reliable D call. The CDR3 contains 14 residues. Germline V gene sequence: CDR1 SNHLY, CDR2 FYNNEI. V shed 6 bases and J shed 4 bases, with 16 bases lying between them. DNA for the CDR3: TGTGCCAGCAGCAACTATCTTTCTCTTTACGAGCAGTACTTC. Its translation is CASSNYLSLYEQYF. Looking up the rest from reference TRBV2 and TRBJ2-7 gives the full variable domain: EPEVTQTPSHQVTQMGQEVILRCVPISNHLYFYWYRQILGQKVEFLVSFYNNEISEKSEIFDDQFSVERPDGSNFTLKIRSTKLEDSAMYFCASSNYLSLYEQYFGPGTRLTVT.

This clonotype has at least ten counts. The J gene is TRBJ2-7, the V gene TRBV5-1; tentative D call: TRBD1 (5 bases). Per the germline V gene, CDR1 is SGHRS and CDR2 is YFSETQ. The CDR3 length is 13 residues. Deletions cut 5 bases from V and 3 bases from J, with 12 bases between. The CDR3, as DNA: TGCGCCAGCAGAGGGGATGTTATCTACGAGCAGTACTTC. Protein sequence: CASRGDVIYEQYF.

As for this clonotype: This could be a read error, since a much larger clone is one nucleotide away. The chain employs TRBV14 and TRBJ2-2; 7 positions match TRBD2. This CDR3 comprises 15 residues. Per the germline V gene, CDR1 is SGHDN and CDR2 is FVKESK. The CDR3 DNA reads as TGTGCCAGCAGCCAAGAGCGGGGGAACACCGGGGAGCCGTTTTTT. As protein: CASSQERGNTGEPFF.

This clonotype was recorded many times. The CDR3 here is CASSNVPGGADYEQYF. The DNA for the CDR3 is TGTGCCAGCAGCAACGTCCCGGGAGGTGCCGACTACGAGCAGTACTTC. The chain employs TRBV27 and TRBJ2-7, with 7 positions matching TRBD2. This CDR3 has 16 amino acids. CDR1 and CDR2 from the germline V gene are MNHEY and SMNVEV (reference sequence). The ends lost 6 bases at V and 3 bases at J; junction bases unmatched: 14.

Many counts were recorded for this clonotype. The J gene is TRBJ2-7, the V gene TRBV20-1; unclear D gene. The germline V and J ends were trimmed by 6 bases and 1 base, with 16 bases remaining between them. This CDR3 contains 14 residues. Per the germline V gene, CDR1 is DFQATT and CDR2 is SNEGSKA (reference sequence). CDR3: CSATDGDRSYEQYF. CDR3 DNA sequence: TGCAGTGCGACGGACGGCGACCGGTCCTACGAGCAGTACTTC.

There are a few counts of this clonotype. The J gene is TRBJ2-7, the V gene TRBV18; D may be TRBD1 (6 bases). V dropped 4 bases and J dropped 3 bases, with 13 bases sitting between them. This CDR3 has 14 amino acids. Germline loops: CDR1 KGHSH, CDR2 LQKENI. As DNA, the CDR3 is TGTGCCAGCTCACAACCGGGACACAACTACGAGCAGTACTTC. Translated, it gives CASSQPGHNYEQYF. The full variable domain, with the rest looked up from reference TRBV18 and TRBJ2-7, is NAGVMQNPRHLVRRRGQEARLRCSPMKGHSHVYWYRQLPEEGLKFMVYLQKENIIDESGMPKERFSAEFPKEGPSILRIQQVVRGDSAAYFCASSQPGHNYEQYFGPGTRLTVT.

This clonotype was counted a few times. The gene calls are TRBV27 and TRBJ2-1, with TRBD2 as a possible D gene (6 bases). The germline CDR1 and CDR2 sequences are MNHEY and SMNVEV (reference sequence). This CDR3 has 14 residues. Trimming cost V 6 bases and J 5 bases, with 14 bases left between them. CDR3 in DNA: TGTGCCAGCAGAAGCGGACTACCCAACAATGAGCAGTTCTTC. Protein sequence: CASRSGLPNNEQFF.

Notes on this clonotype: This may stem from a read error, because a much larger clone lies one nucleotide away. The missing conserved phenylalanine or tryptophan at the end of this CDR3 makes a read error likely. V usage is TRBV7-6 and J usage is TRBJ2-7; D ambiguous. CDR3 size: 15 residues. Trimming left V 1 base short and J 0 bases short, with 10 bases between. The germline gives CDR1 SGHVS, CDR2 FNYEAQ. The CDR3 DNA is TGTGCCAGCAGCTTAGAGATGGCAAGCTCCTACGAGCAGTACTAC. Encoded protein: CASSLEMASSYEQYY.

The table lists this clonotype with many counts. The rearrangement joins TRBV28 to TRBJ2-5, with a weak D call TRBD1 (5 bases). This CDR3 spans 18 amino acids. V lost 6 bases and J lost 4, with 27 bases in between. CDR1 is MDHEN, CDR2 SYDVKM, per germline. The CDR3 nucleotides are TGTGCCAGCAGCCCGTTCGGCCCAGGGATAATGGGAAGAGAGACCCAGTACTTC. Protein product: CASSPFGPGIMGRETQYF.

The V call is TRBV7-6, the J call TRBJ2-1; tentatively, D is TRBD2 (7 bases). CDR1 is SGHVS and CDR2 is FNYEAQ in the germline V gene. The CDR3 runs to 16 residues. V lost 5 bases to trimming and J lost 4 bases, with 18 bases between them. Here the CDR3 reads CASSPDWGGPYNEQFF. The CDR3 DNA is TGTGCCAGCAGCCCAGACTGGGGGGGCCCTTACAATGAGCAGTTCTTC.

This clonotype was counted many times. The chain links TRBV28 to TRBJ2-1; D is possibly TRBD1 (5 bases). Germline V lookup: CDR1 MDHEN, CDR2 SYDVKM. The CDR3 has 16 residues. The V gene lost 5 bases and the J gene lost 8 bases, with 22 bases spanning the gap. The CDR3: CASSSFKGPLWYEQFF. DNA for the CDR3: TGTGCCAGCAGTAGCTTCAAGGGGCCACTGTGGTATGAGCAGTTCTTC.

The table lists this clonotype with a few counts. This chain uses TRBV11-2 with TRBJ2-1, with a weak D call TRBD1 (5 bases). Germline V gene sequence: CDR1 SGHAT, CDR2 FQNNGV. This CDR3 region has 12 residues. V lost 4 bases and J lost 8, with 9 bases in between. The chain's CDR3 is CASSWQGDEQFF. CDR3 nucleotide sequence: TGTGCCAGCAGCTGGCAGGGCGATGAGCAGTTCTTC. Full variable domain (rest looked up from reference TRBV11-2 and TRBJ2-1): EAGVAQSPRYKIIEKRQSVAFWCNPISGHATLYWYQQILGQGPKLLIQFQNNGVVDDSQLPKDRFSAERLKGVDSTLKIQPAKLEDSAVYLCASSWQGDEQFFGPGTRLTVL.

The chain recombines TRBV10-3 with TRBJ2-7; 8 positions match TRBD1. The CDR3 runs 14 residues. Per the germline V gene, CDR1 is ENHRY and CDR2 is SYGVKD. The V segment lost 2 bases and the J segment 2 bases; nucleotides outside the gene matches: 2. CDR3 residues: CAISEGTGTYEQYF. DNA for the CDR3: TGTGCCATCAGTGAGGGGACAGGTACCTACGAGCAGTACTTC.

A few counts support this clonotype. The V gene is TRBV13, the J gene TRBJ2-7, with TRBD2 matching 10 bases. The V segment lost 2 bases and the J segment 1 base; nucleotides outside the gene matches: 8. Germline V gives CDR1 PRHDT, CDR2 FYEKMQ (reference sequence). The CDR3 contains 17 residues. For the CDR3, the DNA is TGTGCCAGCAGCTTATCCCTAGCGGGAGAGAAATCCTACGAGCAGTACTTC. Translating it yields CASSLSLAGEKSYEQYF.

This clonotype was counted many times. This chain uses TRBV10-3 with TRBJ1-4; D might be TRBD1 (6 bases). The CDR3 consists of 15 residues. With 3 bases removed from V and 7 bases from J, the gap between germline ends came to 15 bases. CDR1 ENHRY and CDR2 SYGVKD come from the germline V gene. The CDR3: CAISDSGEVSEKLFF. CDR3 DNA sequence: TGTGCCATCAGTGATTCAGGGGAAGTCAGTGAAAAACTGTTTTTT.

A few counts support this clonotype. The chain is built from TRBV18 and TRBJ2-5, with D tentatively TRBD2 (6 bases). Trimming removed 0 bases at V and 5 bases at J, with 16 bases between. CDR3 size: 16 residues. Germline CDR1 is KGHSH and CDR2 is LQKENI. CDR3 coding DNA: TGTGCCAGCTCACCACCGGAGGGAGTAGAATGGGAGACCCAGTACTTC. Amino acid sequence: CASSPPEGVEWETQYF.

In this sample, this clonotype turned up many times. J is TRBJ2-3 and V is TRBV10-3; D remains ambiguous. The length of the CDR3 is 14 residues. Germline-derived CDR1 and CDR2 are ENHRY and SYGVKD. Deletions cut 4 bases from V and 4 bases from J, with 12 bases between. The CDR3 DNA reads TGTGCCATCAGTGTCCGCAGTGGGTCAGATACGCAGTATTTT. Its translation is CAISVRSGSDTQYF.

On this clonotype: It may be a read error: a sequence one base away is much more abundant. The rearrangement uses TRBV7-9 and TRBJ2-7; D remains ambiguous. The V end lost 7 bases, the J end lost 2 bases, and 9 bases lay between the germline ends. Germline CDR1 is SEHNR and CDR2 is FQNEAQ (reference sequence). This CDR3 is 12 amino acids long. This chain's CDR3 is CASNFLPYEQYF. For the CDR3, the DNA is TGTGCCAGCAACTTTCTTCCCTACGAGCAGTACTTC.

This clonotype came up many times. The chain joins TRBV4-3 to TRBJ1-6, with D possibly being TRBD1 (5 bases). The length of the CDR3 is 15 residues. V lost 6 bases and J lost 8, with 17 bases in between. Germline V CDR1 and CDR2: LGHNA, YSLEER. This CDR3 is CASSLERDDDSPLHF. CDR3 nucleotide sequence: TGCGCCAGCAGTCTAGAAAGGGACGACGATTCACCCCTCCACTTT.